This record concerns one T cell receptor beta chain sequence. What antigen it recognizes has not been identified. Base qualities are not recorded, but no much larger clone differs from it by a single base. The germline V gene specifies ENHRY as CDR1 and SYGVKD as CDR2. The CDR3, cysteine through phenylalanine, is 16 amino acids long. Only the CDR3 portion is preserved as DNA: 48 bases, with reading frame beginning at the first base. Trimming removed 6 bases from V and 0 bases from J; the gene matches leave 7 bases unexplained. The library was made by the immunoSEQ multiplex PCR assay. For most patients, genomic DNA was isolated with the Qiagen DNeasy Blood and Tissue Kit and shipped frozen to Adaptive Biotechnologies for TCR sequencing. For most patients, high-throughput TCR-beta CDR3 sequencing of genomic DNA was performed by Adaptive Biotechnologies. The authors' pipeline ran thus. TCR sequencing data were retrieved from Adaptive's ImmunoSEQ software for around 19 patients, whereas three other patients were processed with MiXCR and VDJtools. CD4 versus CD8 sorting errors were corrected by removing sequences found in both subsets at a frequency ratio below 5:1. Because the origin of CDR3 nucleotide sequences shared between donor and recipient could not be assigned, those sequences were removed. To count as alloreactive, a clone needed at least 2-fold expansion over unstimulated cells and a minimum CFSE-low frequency of 0.002% (template counts) or 0.001% (read counts). A clone was considered mappable if detected in the sequenced pre-transplant spleen, lymph node, or MLR CFSE-low populations of the donor or recipient. The cumulative frequency of alloreactive clones was calculated as a percentage of all sequences, weighted by copy number. What TCRdb holds here is the immuneACCESS table cut down to in-frame rearrangements. Part of the clones is not present; checked against another copy, under half of the missing clones reflect an unresolved V gene, and the others are unexplained. That table gives V, J and clone size, and the DNA gave D and trimming. The sample contains 88,000 or so clones, about 90% of them found a single time. The top ten clones comprise over 0.1% of the sample.

This entry comes from a study of graft-versus-host responses after intestinal transplantation (dated by TCRdb to the early 2020s). As for the study more broadly: The transplants that recipients received were multivisceral, liver-intestinal, or isolated intestinal. Every recipient was given anti-thymocyte globulin induction, followed by about 3 years of maintenance tacrolimus and steroids. After intestinal transplantation, graft-versus-host and host-versus-graft alloreactive T cell clones were followed in the graft, circulation and bone marrow using bulk TCR-beta CDR3 sequencing. Alloreactive clones were identified by sequencing pre-transplant mixed lymphocyte reaction products and comparing these products with unstimulated pre-transplant donor and recipient T cells. A cohort of some 24 intestinal transplant recipients, including one retransplant, was enrolled, and 3 patients lacking pretransplant specimens were excluded. A peak of at least 4% donor T cells among recipient peripheral blood mononuclear cells was the definition used for donor T cell macrochimerism. Rather than going through the commercial service, samples from three later patients were sequenced in-house on an Illumina MiSeq and processed with MiXCR.

Reading the label with the study, this specimen's time point is: cells obtained before transplantation from donor or recipient. CD3+CD4+ and CD3+CD8+ populations were FACS-sorted from unstimulated pre-transplant donor and recipient cells taken from spleen or lymph nodes. Here is what the overall study found, with its caveats: In the allografts of patients with donor T cell macrochimerism, GvH to HvG T cell clonal ratios were high. Peak levels of circulating GvH clones were associated with declines in HvG clones early after transplant. GvH clones were detected in recipient bone marrow, and some appeared earlier in ileal mucosa or blood, consistent with an intestinal mucosal origin. The conclusions were limited by the relatively low number and heterogeneity of the intestinal transplant patients.

Sequencing used unstimulated CD4+ T cells sorted from spleen or lymph node cells, obtained before intestinal transplant. The chain uses TRBV10-3 and TRBJ2-3; 9 bases in the middle match TRBD2. The receptor was derived from a human donor who received an intestinal transplant. The bases read TGTGCCATCAGGGCGTCCGGGACTAGCAGCACAGATACGCAGTATTTT. It translates as CAIRASGTSSTDTQYF.